The 16 T cell receptor beta chains listed next were all sequenced from one sample in a study of CD8+ T cells in alopecia areata. Investigators isolated RNA and reverse transcribed it into cDNA to act as the sequencing template. The repertoire was sequenced with immunoSEQ multiplex PCR; TCRdb's copy has only in-frame clones and lacks some. The table includes about 200,000 clones, more than 55% detected once. The material sequenced was CD8+ T cells sorted from blood. These receptor sequences come from a human donor in good health.

Only a few counts were recorded for this clone. This chain uses TRBV5-1 with TRBJ2-3, with 7 bases identical to TRBD1. This CDR3 is 14 amino acids long. Per germline, CDR1 SGHRS and CDR2 YFSETQ. V gave up 4 bases and J gave up 3 bases; unmatched junction bases: 5. CDR3 sequence: CASSIYRGTDTQYF. The CDR3 bases are TGCGCCAGCAGCATATACAGGGGAACAGATACGCAGTATTTT.

A single count supports this clone. V is TRBV29-1 and J is TRBJ1-2; D perhaps matches TRBD1 (5 bases). The CDR3 covers 13 residues. Germline V gene sequence: CDR1 SQVTM, CDR2 ANQGSEA. Trimming shortened V by 4 bases and J by 4 bases, and 13 bases separated the two germline ends. In DNA, the CDR3 is TGCAGCGTTGTGGCAGGGTCCTCCTATGGCTACACCTTC. It yields the protein CSVVAGSSYGYTF. The whole variable domain, filled in from reference TRBV29-1 and TRBJ1-2, reads SAVISQKPSRDICQRGTSLTIQCQVDSQVTMMFWYRQQPGQSLTLIATANQGSEATYESGFVIDKFPISRPNLTFSTLTVSNMSPEDSSIYLCSVVAGSSYGYTFGSGTRLTVV.

The chain recombines TRBV25-1 with TRBJ1-2; D is perhaps TRBD1 (5 bases). V was cut by 8 bases and J by 8 bases, with 18 bases left in between. In germline, CDR1 is MGHDK, CDR2 SYGVNS. The CDR3 contains 13 residues. The DNA of the CDR3 is TGTGCCAGCGGCATCGGGGGGGGAGGCGGCTACACCTTC. Amino acid sequence: CASGIGGGGGYTF.

The CDR3 loop reads CASSPAGGPVEQFF. The CDR3 coding sequence is TGTGCCAGCAGCCCAGCGGGGGGGCCAGTTGAGCAGTTCTTC. The rearrangement links TRBV9 to TRBJ2-1; 10 bases agree with TRBD2. The germline CDR1 and CDR2 sequences are SGDLS and YYNGEE. Trimming took 4 bases from V and 9 from J; bases not matched to a gene: 7. This CDR3 has 14 amino acids.

This chain uses TRBV7-9 with TRBJ1-2, with D maybe TRBD1 (5 bases). The CDR3 runs 12 residues. V was cut by 4 bases and J by 4 bases, with 7 bases left in between. Per the germline V gene, CDR1 is SEHNR and CDR2 is FQNEAQ (reference sequence). The DNA for the CDR3 is TGTGCCAGCAGCTCGACAGTCTATGGCTACACCTTC. Translating it yields CASSSTVYGYTF.

This rearrangement joins TRBV6-1 to TRBJ1-1; 9 positions match TRBD1. Trimming took 11 bases from V and 2 from J; bases not matched to a gene: 9. CDR1 and CDR2 from the germline V gene are MNHNS and SASEGT. The length of the CDR3 is 14 residues. The CDR3 DNA sequence: TGTGCCTCCACCGGGACAGGGAAAAACACTGAAGCTTTCTTT. This sequence encodes CASTGTGKNTEAFF.

The chain has TRBV7-9 and TRBJ1-2, with D possibly matching TRBD1 (5 bases). The CDR3 length is 14 residues. Trimming shortened V by 1 base and J by 6 bases, and 12 bases separated the two germline ends. Germline V gene sequence: CDR1 SEHNR, CDR2 FQNEAQ (reference sequence). CDR3 nucleotides: TGTGCCAGCAGCTTAGTTGTCAGGGTGAATGGCTACACCTTC. It yields the protein CASSLVVRVNGYTF.

This rearrangement joins TRBV7-8 to TRBJ1-5; no firm D call. V lost 4 bases and J 1 base, leaving 11 bases between the germline ends. The CDR3 runs 15 residues. Germline CDR1 is SGHVS and CDR2 is FQNEAQ. CDR3 coding DNA: TGTGCCAGCAGCTCTCGGGGAGGGAGCAATCAGCCCCAGCATTTT. Amino acid sequence: CASSSRGGSNQPQHF.

The rearrangement uses TRBV25-1 and TRBJ2-1; a possible D gene is TRBD1 (5 bases). The CDR3 has 13 amino acids. Germline V gene sequence: CDR1 MGHDK, CDR2 SYGVNS. The V end was cut by 6 bases, the J end by 8 bases, with 14 bases between. CDR3 amino acids: CASSPPWGHEQFF. CDR3 bases: TGTGCCAGCAGCCCACCTTGGGGCCATGAGCAGTTCTTC. The whole variable domain, filled in from reference TRBV25-1 and TRBJ2-1, reads EADIYQTPRYLVIGTGKKITLECSQTMGHDKMYWYQQDPGMELHLIHYSYGVNSTEKGDLSSESTVSRIRTEHFPLTLESARPSHTSQYLCASSPPWGHEQFFGPGTRLTVL.

V is TRBV13 and J is TRBJ1-2; D is possibly TRBD1 (5 bases). The CDR3 consists of 14 residues. The germline gives CDR1 PRHDT, CDR2 FYEKMQ (reference sequence). Trimming took off 6 bases at V and 4 bases at J, with 15 bases between the two ends. CDR3 nucleotide sequence: TGTGCCAGCAGTCAGTCGGGACTGACCTATGGCTACACCTTC. Its translation: CASSQSGLTYGYTF.

This clone was counted once. The gene calls are TRBV6-5 and TRBJ1-1, with unresolved D. This CDR3 is 13 amino acids long. The germline V gene encodes CDR1 MNHEY and CDR2 SVGAGI. V was shortened by 7 bases and J by 1 base, with 10 bases between the two germline ends. DNA for the CDR3: TGTGCCAGCACCCTGGGCAGGAACACTGAAGCTTTCTTT. Protein product: CASTLGRNTEAFF.

This sequence joins TRBV7-2 and TRBJ1-5, with unresolved D. V lost 5 bases and J 0 bases, leaving 17 bases between the germline ends. The germline V gene has CDR1 SGHTA and CDR2 FQGNSA. The CDR3 is 17 amino acids. CDR3 region: CASSPSPLEASNQPQHF. CDR3 in DNA: TGTGCCAGCAGCCCATCGCCGCTGGAAGCTAGCAATCAGCCCCAGCATTTT. Supplemented by reference TRBV7-2 and TRBJ1-5, the full variable domain reads GAGVSQSPSNKVTEKGKDVELRCDPISGHTALYWYRQSLGQGLEFLIYFQGNSAPDKSGLPSDRFSAERTGGSVSTLTIQRTQQEDSAVYLCASSPSPLEASNQPQHFGDGTRLSIL.

J is TRBJ2-7 and V is TRBV7-8, with TRBD2 as a possible D gene (5 bases). V was cut by 5 bases and J by 0 bases, with 14 bases left in between. CDR3 length: 15 amino acids. Per the germline V gene, CDR1 is SGHVS and CDR2 is FQNEAQ. The CDR3, as DNA: TGTGCCAGCAGCCTTGGACTTTCAAGCTCCTACGAGCAGTACTTC. Translated, it gives CASSLGLSSSYEQYF.

V is TRBV29-1 and J is TRBJ2-3; D is perhaps TRBD2 (6 bases). CDR1 is SQVTM and CDR2 is ANQGSEA in the germline V gene. Between the trimmed V and J ends, which lost 3 bases and 2 bases, there was a span of 12 bases. The CDR3 consists of 14 residues. CDR3 DNA: TGCAGCGTTGAGGGCGGGGATTACACAGATACGCAGTATTTT. This encodes CSVEGGDYTDTQYF.

The rearrangement uses TRBV29-1 and TRBJ1-2, with D possibly TRBD1 on 6 matching bases. Trimming cost V 7 bases and J 0 bases, with 9 bases left between them. Germline CDR1 reads SQVTM; CDR2 reads ANQGSEA. CDR3 length: 12 amino acids. CDR3 nucleotides: TGCAGCGCTAGGACAGCTAACTATGGCTACACCTTC. It codes for CSARTANYGYTF.

The chain combines TRBV19 with TRBJ2-1; unclear D gene. The CDR3 runs 12 residues. The V end was cut by 0 bases, the J end by 6 bases, with 3 bases between. Looked up from germline, CDR1 is LNHDA and CDR2 is SQIVND (reference sequence). The CDR3: CASSIDGNEQFF. In DNA form, the CDR3 reads TGTGCCAGTAGTATAGACGGCAATGAGCAGTTCTTC.